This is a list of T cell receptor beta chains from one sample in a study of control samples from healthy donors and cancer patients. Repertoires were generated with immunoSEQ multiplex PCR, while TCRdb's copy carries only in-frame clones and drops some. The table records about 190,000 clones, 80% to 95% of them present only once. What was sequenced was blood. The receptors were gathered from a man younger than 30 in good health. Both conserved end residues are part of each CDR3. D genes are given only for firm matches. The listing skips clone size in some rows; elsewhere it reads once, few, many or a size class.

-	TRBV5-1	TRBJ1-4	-	CASSLVVGANNEKLFF	TGCGCCAGCAGCTTGGTGGTAGGGGCGAACAATGAAAAACTGTTTTTT
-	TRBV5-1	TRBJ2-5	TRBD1	CASSPGQVEETQYF	TGCGCCAGCAGCCCGGGACAGGTTGAAGAGACCCAGTACTTC
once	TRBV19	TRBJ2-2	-	CASTLDTGELFF	TGTGCCAGTACGCTGGATACCGGGGAGCTGTTTTTT
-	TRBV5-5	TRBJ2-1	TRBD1	CASSGQAHNEQFF	TGTGCCAGCAGCGGACAGGCTCACAATGAGCAGTTCTTC
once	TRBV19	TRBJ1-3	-	CASAGTFSAGNTIYF	TGTGCCAGTGCCGGGACCTTCTCCGCTGGAAACACCATATATTTT
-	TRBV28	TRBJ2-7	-	CASSRGTGPPYEQYF	TGTGCCAGCAGCCGGGGAACGGGGCCGCCCTACGAGCAGTACTTC
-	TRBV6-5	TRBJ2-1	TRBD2	CASSIPLAGRNEQFF	TGTGCCAGCAGTATACCCCTAGCGGGGAGAAATGAGCAGTTCTTC
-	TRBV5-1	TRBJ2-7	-	CASSLDLTRATYEQYF	TGCGCCAGCAGCTTGGACCTGACCAGGGCGACCTACGAGCAGTACTTC
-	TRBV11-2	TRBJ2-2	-	CASSLDLGPTGELFF	TGTGCCAGCAGCTTAGATCTAGGGCCCACCGGGGAGCTGTTTTTT
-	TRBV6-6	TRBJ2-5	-	CASSRVFETQYF	TGTGCCAGCAGTAGGGTCTTCGAGACCCAGTACTTC
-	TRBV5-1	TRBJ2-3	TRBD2	CASRILGGITDTQYF	TGCGCCAGCAGGATTCTGGGGGGGATCACAGATACGCAGTATTTT
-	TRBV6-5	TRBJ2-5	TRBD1	CASSYEDRVGETQYF	TGTGCCAGCAGTTACGAGGACAGGGTGGGAGAGACCCAGTACTTC
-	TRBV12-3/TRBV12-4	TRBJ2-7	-	CASSLKGGTEQYF	TGTGCCAGCAGTTTAAAGGGGGGCACCGAGCAGTACTTC
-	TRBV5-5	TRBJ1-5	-	CASSLTGNLEYRGQPQHF	TGTGCCAGCAGCTTGACGGGTAACCTTGAGTATAGAGGCCAGCCCCAGCATTTT
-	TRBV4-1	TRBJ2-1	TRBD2	CASSQITSGGYEQFF	TGCGCCAGCAGCCAAATAACTAGCGGGGGGTATGAGCAGTTCTTC
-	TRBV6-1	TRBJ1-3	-	CASSEDSGSSGNTIYF	TGTGCCAGCAGTGAAGACTCCGGAAGCTCTGGAAACACCATATATTTT
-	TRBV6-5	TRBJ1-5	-	CASRQGNQPQHF	TGTGCCAGCAGGCAGGGTAATCAGCCCCAGCATTTT
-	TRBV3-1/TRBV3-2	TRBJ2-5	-	CASSQNSEETQYF	TGTGCCAGCAGCCAAAACTCTGAGGAGACCCAGTACTTC
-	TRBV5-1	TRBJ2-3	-	CASSLGITSTDTQYF	TGCGCCAGCAGCTTAGGGATAACTAGCACAGATACGCAGTATTTT
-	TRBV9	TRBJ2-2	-	CASSVGHVSTGELFF	TGTGCCAGCAGCGTGGGACATGTCTCCACCGGGGAGCTGTTTTTT
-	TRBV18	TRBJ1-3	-	CASSRPTDSGNTIYF	TGTGCCAGCTCACGACCGACAGACTCTGGAAACACCATATATTTT
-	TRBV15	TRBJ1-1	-	CATSRDLTATEAFF	TGTGCCACCAGCAGAGATTTGACAGCCACTGAAGCTTTCTTT